In this sample, the clone carrying this T cell receptor beta chain turned up a few times. This specimen belongs to a study of patients and donors after allogeneic stem cell transplantation. Via MiXCR, TCRdb re-called the RT-PCR reads, giving one row per CDR3 protein. Of 20,000 to 30,000 distinct CDR3 sequences in the sample, less than 45% are singletons; the top ten hold around 80%. Germline CDR1 SGHVS, CDR2 FQNEAQ. The junction had 3 bases not matched to a gene; V was cut back by 5 bases and J by 0 bases. This CDR3 region has 14 residues. Sequencing was carried out using blood, either unsorted or a sorted T cell fraction (not recorded which). The J gene is TRBJ1-1, the V gene TRBV7-8, with 7 bases fitting TRBD1. The sequence came from a human donor who was either an allogeneic HSCT recipient or a stem cell or donor lymphocyte infusion donor (not recorded which). It is not recorded whose cells these are; they may come from a transplant donor. CDR3 nucleotide sequence: TGTGCCAGCAGCCCGACAGGGTTGAACACTGAAGCTTTCTTT. Amino acids: CASSPTGLNTEAFF.